Each of the 19 T cell receptor beta chains below was sequenced from the same sample in a study of response to subunit inactivated influenza vaccine. MiXCR was run by TCRdb on the RT-PCR reads, yielding one entry per CDR3 protein. The repertoire holds about 500,000 distinct CDR3 sequences, with about 17% as singletons. Sequencing was performed on CD4+ T cells sorted from PBMCs, taken 23 to 25 months after vaccination. The origin of the receptors is a man between 50 and 75 years old who received an inactivated influenza vaccine.

There are a few counts of this clonotype. The J gene is TRBJ2-1, the V gene TRBV20-1; D is uncertain. The CDR3 runs 13 residues. Trimming took off 5 bases at V and 8 bases at J, with 16 bases between the two ends. Germline V lookup: CDR1 DFQATT, CDR2 SNEGSKA (reference sequence). The CDR3 coding sequence is TGCAGTGCTCCCCGCGTTGGGATCCATGAGCAGTTCTTC. It yields the protein CSAPRVGIHEQFF.

This clonotype came up many times. The chain combines TRBV7-2 with TRBJ2-7; TRBD2 matches 7 bases. V gave up 1 base and J gave up 0 bases; unmatched junction bases: 6. The CDR3 covers 16 residues. Germline CDR1 and CDR2: SGHTA and FQGNSA. Written as DNA, the CDR3 is TGTGCCAGCAGCTTAGTTGGGGGGGTCAGCTCCTACGAGCAGTACTTC. This sequence encodes CASSLVGGVSSYEQYF.

This sequence joins TRBV7-2 and TRBJ1-5; D perhaps matches TRBD1 (5 bases). Trimming cost V 4 bases and J 0 bases, with 10 bases left between them. Germline assignment: CDR1 SGHTA and CDR2 FQGNSA. The CDR3 contains 15 residues. CDR3 loop: CASSSGRSSNQPQHF. The CDR3, as DNA: TGTGCCAGCAGCTCGGGACGGAGTAGCAATCAGCCCCAGCATTTT.

V and J are TRBV10-3 and TRBJ2-1, with D perhaps TRBD1 or TRBD2 (5 bases each). The CDR3 runs to 13 residues. Germline V gene data show CDR1 as ENHRY and CDR2 as SYGVKD. Trimming took 4 bases from V and 10 from J, leaving 14 bases between them. CDR3 protein: CAISATGTREQFF. CDR3 nucleotides: TGTGCCATCAGTGCCACCGGGACGAGGGAGCAGTTCTTC.

This clonotype was counted only a few times. This chain joins TRBV18 and TRBJ2-3, with D perhaps assigned TRBD1 or TRBD2 (5 bases each). The CDR3 extends over 14 amino acids. Germline loops: CDR1 KGHSH, CDR2 LQKENI. Between the trimmed V and J ends, which lost 2 bases and 1 base, there was a span of 7 bases. CDR3 loop: CASSPRDGTDTQYF. CDR3 DNA: TGTGCCAGCTCACCAAGGGACGGCACAGATACGCAGTATTTT. Full variable domain (remainder filled in from reference TRBV18 and TRBJ2-3): NAGVMQNPRHLVRRRGQEARLRCSPMKGHSHVYWYRQLPEEGLKFMVYLQKENIIDESGMPKERFSAEFPKEGPSILRIQQVVRGDSAAYFCASSPRDGTDTQYFGPGTRLTVL.

This rearrangement joins TRBV7-2 to TRBJ2-7, with a weak D call TRBD2 (7 bases). This CDR3 comprises 15 residues. Per the germline V gene, CDR1 is SGHTA and CDR2 is FQGNSA. With 1 base removed from V and 3 bases from J, the gap between germline ends came to 13 bases. CDR3 in DNA: TGTGCCAGCAGCTTAGTGGGAGGGGGTTTCTACGAGCAGTACTTC. Protein product: CASSLVGGGFYEQYF.

This clonotype came up a few times. The rearrangement joins TRBV12-3 or TRBV12-4 to TRBJ2-5; 7 nucleotides align to TRBD1. The CDR3 runs 14 residues. The ends lost 4 bases at V and 4 bases at J; junction bases unmatched: 6. Written as DNA, the CDR3 is TGTGCCAGCAGTTGGACAGGCTATTCAGAGACCCAGTACTTC. Translation: CASSWTGYSETQYF.

The gene calls are TRBV10-3 and TRBJ2-3; tentatively, D is TRBD1 or TRBD2 (5 bases each). Deletions cut 8 bases from V and 4 bases from J, with 16 bases between. The CDR3 consists of 14 residues. Germline-derived CDR1 and CDR2 are ENHRY and SYGVKD. CDR3 residues: CAIAGTSGADTQYF. The CDR3 region has the DNA TGTGCCATCGCCGGGACCTCCGGAGCAGATACGCAGTATTTT.

This chain uses TRBV5-1 with TRBJ2-3, with a possible D match to TRBD2 (6 bases). The length of the CDR3 is 15 residues. Trimming took 4 bases from V and 2 from J, leaving 14 bases between them. Germline loops: CDR1 SGHRS, CDR2 YFSETQ. CDR3 region: CASSPGLPYTDTQYF. DNA of the CDR3: TGCGCCAGCAGCCCGGGACTGCCATACACAGATACGCAGTATTTT. The full variable domain, completed using reference TRBV5-1 and TRBJ2-3, is KAGVTQTPRYLIKTRGQQVTLSCSPISGHRSVSWYQQTPGQGLQFLFEYFSETQRNKGNFPGRFSGRQFSNSRSEMNVSTLELGDSALYLCASSPGLPYTDTQYFGPGTRLTVL.

The rearrangement uses TRBV5-1 and TRBJ2-3; D is perhaps TRBD2 (6 bases). This CDR3 has 15 amino acids. From germline, CDR1 is SGHRS and CDR2 YFSETQ. Trimming cost V 4 bases and J 4 bases, with 16 bases left between them. The CDR3 nucleotides are TGCGCCAGCAGCCCGCGGGGATATGTGTCAGATACGCAGTATTTT. This gives the protein CASSPRGYVSDTQYF.

This clonotype was counted only a few times. This chain links TRBV13 with TRBJ2-3; TRBD2 agrees at 8 bases. The CDR3 is 18 residues long. Germline V CDR1 and CDR2: PRHDT, FYEKMQ (reference sequence). The V segment lost 6 bases and the J segment 5 bases; nucleotides outside the gene matches: 19. The chain's CDR3 is CASRQAIRGGRFGDTQYF. The DNA for the CDR3 is TGTGCCAGCAGGCAAGCGATCCGCGGGGGGAGATTTGGAGATACGCAGTATTTT.

In its sample, this clonotype was seen a few times. The V call is TRBV5-1, the J call TRBJ1-2, with TRBD1 identical over 8 bases. V shed 4 bases and J 4 bases; nucleotides not matched to a gene: 12. The CDR3 is 16 amino acids. CDR1 and CDR2 (germline): SGHRS, YFSETQ. CDR3 in DNA: TGCGCCAGCAGCACCCAGACAGGGGTTAAAGGCTATGGCTACACCTTC. Translation: CASSTQTGVKGYGYTF.

This clonotype has only a few counts. CDR3 in amino acids: CASSFLAGGTDTQYF. The CDR3 DNA sequence: TGCGCCAGCAGCTTCCTTGCGGGGGGGACAGATACGCAGTATTTT. The genes are TRBV5-1 and TRBJ2-3; TRBD2 aligns across 9 bases. V was pared by 2 bases and J by 3 bases, with 4 bases of the junction left unmatched. The CDR3 is 15 amino acids. Per germline, CDR1 SGHRS and CDR2 YFSETQ.

This clonotype has ten or more counts. This chain connects TRBV4-3 to TRBJ2-5, with 10 bases identical to TRBD2. V trimming: 0 bases; J trimming: 4 bases; junction bases outside the gene matches: 5. This CDR3 contains 16 residues. CDR1 LGHNA and CDR2 YSLEER come from the germline V gene. CDR3 sequence (DNA): TGCGCCAGCAGCCAAGATTTAATAGCGGGAGGAGAGACCCAGTACTTC. It yields the protein CASSQDLIAGGETQYF.

This clonotype has ten or more counts. The chain recombines TRBV7-9 with TRBJ2-2; weak D call: TRBD2 (6 bases). Germline loops: CDR1 SEHNR, CDR2 FQNEAQ (reference sequence). V was clipped by 1 base and J by 1 base, with 7 bases between them. The CDR3 runs 15 residues. The CDR3 loop reads CASSLGGLNTGELFF. In nucleotides, the CDR3 is TGTGCCAGCAGCTTAGGGGGACTGAACACCGGGGAGCTGTTTTTT. Together with reference TRBV7-9 and TRBJ2-2, the CDR3 gives the full variable domain: DTGVSQNPRHKITKRGQNVTFRCDPISEHNRLYWYRQTLGQGPEFLTYFQNEAQLEKSRLLSDRFSAERPKGSFSTLEIQRTEQGDSAMYLCASSLGGLNTGELFFGEGSRLTVL.

This clonotype was seen only a few times. The V gene is TRBV12-3 or TRBV12-4, the J gene TRBJ2-1, with 7 bases identical to TRBD2. This CDR3 region has 16 residues. The V and J ends lost 3 bases and 5 bases, in that order; junction bases with no gene match: 10. The CDR3 coding sequence is TGTGCCAGCAGTTTCGGGAGGCAGCGGGGTAACAATGAGCAGTTCTTC. Its protein is CASSFGRQRGNNEQFF.

This clonotype was seen repeatedly, ten times or more. This chain joins TRBV20-1 and TRBJ2-5; TRBD1 matches at 7 bases. Looked up from germline, CDR1 is DFQATT and CDR2 is SNEGSKA (reference sequence). This CDR3 comprises 15 residues. V lost 4 bases to trimming and J lost 4 bases; unmatched junction nucleotides: 12. The CDR3 loop reads CSAKDREWYLETQYF. Written as DNA, the CDR3 is TGCAGTGCTAAAGACAGGGAATGGTATCTAGAGACCCAGTACTTC.

This chain links TRBV20-1 with TRBJ1-6, with D possibly TRBD1 on 5 matching bases. Germline V gene data show CDR1 as DFQATT and CDR2 as SNEGSKA (reference sequence). V shed 1 base and J shed 3 bases, with 10 bases lying between them. CDR3 length equals 15 residues. The CDR3 DNA reads as TGCAGTGCTAGAGGGGGAGGGGACTATAATTCACCCCTCCACTTT. It is translated as CSARGGGDYNSPLHF.

This clonotype was detected only a few times. The genes are TRBV12-3 or TRBV12-4 and TRBJ1-5, with D unclear. This CDR3 is built from 15 residues. Trimming shortened V by 1 base and J by 2 bases, and 9 bases separated the two germline ends. The CDR3 protein is CASSLGHPRNQPQHF. The CDR3 DNA reads as TGTGCCAGCAGTTTAGGGCACCCCCGCAATCAGCCCCAGCATTTT.